This is a list of T cell receptor beta chains from one sample in a study of early stage breast cancer tumors. Sequencing used immunoSEQ multiplex PCR; TCRdb keeps in-frame clones, though not all of them. The sample holds about 50,000 clones, approximately 78% seen once. What was sequenced was blood. Source of these receptors: a person aged 35-49 years with breast cancer. CDR3s include the opening cysteine and the closing phenylalanine or tryptophan. The D gene is left open where the match is weak. Rows may omit the clone size; those that give it use once, few, many or a size class.

J gene,clone size,V gene,D gene,CDR3 protein,CDR3 DNA
TRBJ1-1,.,TRBV18,.,CASSPVGRAEGLLVFF,TGTGCCAGCTCACCAGTCGGACGGGCGGAGGGACTGTTGGTTTTCTTT
TRBJ2-5,.,TRBV18,.,CASSPGHQETQYF,TGTGCCAGCTCACCGGGACACCAAGAGACCCAGTACTTC
TRBJ1-1,.,TRBV10-2,TRBD1,CASSGRDRTSLLNTEAFF,TGCGCCAGCAGTGGCAGGGACAGGACATCATTACTGAACACTGAAGCTTTCTTT
TRBJ2-2,few,TRBV19,.,CASSSGAGELFF,TGTGCCAGTAGTTCGGGGGCCGGGGAGCTGTTTTTT
TRBJ2-5,.,TRBV6-4,.,CASSDKVERLQETQYF,TGTGCCAGCAGTGACAAAGTTGAGAGGCTCCAAGAGACCCAGTACTTC
TRBJ2-7,once,TRBV11-2,TRBD2,CASSLDNWASGSYEQYF,TGTGCCAGCAGCTTAGATAATTGGGCTAGCGGGAGTTATGAGCAGTACTTC
TRBJ1-1,few,TRBV29-1,.,CSAGPLNTEAFF,TGCAGCGCCGGGCCTCTGAACACTGAAGCTTTCTTT
TRBJ2-7,.,TRBV9,TRBD2,CASSFLAGDNEQYF,TGTGCCAGCAGCTTCCTAGCGGGAGATAACGAGCAGTACTTC
TRBJ2-1,once,TRBV15,TRBD2,CATSRPSGISYNEQFF,TGTGCCACCAGCAGACCTAGCGGGATCTCCTACAATGAGCAGTTCTTC
TRBJ2-7,few,TRBV6-5,TRBD2,CASSPSTSWPEQYF,TGTGCCAGCAGTCCCTCGACTAGCTGGCCCGAGCAGTACTTC
TRBJ2-7,.,TRBV7-9,TRBD1,CASSWGQRGPSSYEQYF,TGTGCCAGCAGCTGGGGACAGAGAGGACCAAGCTCCTACGAGCAGTACTTC
TRBJ2-3,once,TRBV10-2,.,CASGEDTQYF,TGCGCCAGCGGGGAAGATACGCAGTATTTT
TRBJ2-7,few,TRBV29-1,TRBD2,CSVGGLAGGEQYF,TGCAGCGTTGGCGGACTAGCGGGAGGCGAGCAGTACTTC
TRBJ2-3,.,TRBV5-1,TRBD2,CASSAEREADTDTQYF,TGCGCCAGCTCGGCGGAGCGGGAGGCAGACACAGATACGCAGTATTTT
TRBJ2-1,.,TRBV11-2,.,CASSPQGIGVYNEQFF,TGTGCCAGCAGCCCGCAGGGCATAGGCGTGTACAATGAGCAGTTCTTC
TRBJ2-3,.,TRBV6-1,.,CASSEAYGAASTDTQYF,TGTGCCAGCAGTGAAGCGTATGGCGCGGCTAGCACAGATACGCAGTATTTT
TRBJ1-2,.,TRBV6-1,.,CASSENGGYYGYTF,TGTGCCAGCAGTGAAAATGGGGGATACTATGGCTACACCTTC
TRBJ2-2,.,TRBV30,.,CAWSVTGLELFF,TGTGCCTGGAGTGTAACCGGACTGGAGCTGTTTTTT
TRBJ1-3,.,TRBV19,.,CASSIKYSLSGNTIYF,TGTGCCAGTAGTATTAAGTACAGCCTTTCTGGAAACACCATATATTTT
TRBJ2-3,.,TRBV10-1,.,CASSTSQGGTDTQYF,TGCGCCAGCAGTACGTCTCAAGGGGGCACAGATACGCAGTATTTT
TRBJ1-1,.,TRBV5-6,.,CASSLFLGGRGNTEAFF,TGTGCCAGCAGCTTGTTTTTAGGGGGAAGGGGGAACACTGAAGCTTTCTTT
TRBJ2-2,.,TRBV19,.,CASRAANTGELFF,TGTGCCAGTAGGGCCGCGAACACCGGGGAGCTGTTTTTT
TRBJ2-7,once,TRBV19,.,CASSIYGSSYEQYF,TGTGCCAGTAGTATATACGGGAGCTCCTACGAGCAGTACTTC
TRBJ2-1,.,TRBV5-1,TRBD2,CASSLVAGGPDNEQFF,TGCGCCAGCAGCTTGGTAGCGGGAGGGCCAGACAATGAGCAGTTCTTC
TRBJ2-3,.,TRBV5-5,.,CASSFGGRDGGTQYF,TGTGCCAGCAGCTTTGGGGGGCGAGATGGAGGCACGCAGTATTTT
TRBJ1-1,few,TRBV6-1,.,CASSDRRNTEAFF,TGTGCCAGCAGCGACAGGCGGAACACTGAAGCTTTCTTT
TRBJ1-1,.,TRBV19,.,CASSNSGRDTEAFF,TGTGCCAGTAGTAATTCCGGGAGGGACACTGAAGCTTTCTTT
TRBJ2-3,.,TRBV5-1,TRBD2,CASSSGLAGGPSADTQYF,TGCGCCAGCAGCTCGGGACTAGCGGGAGGGCCTTCCGCAGATACGCAGTATTTT
TRBJ2-3,.,TRBV19,.,CATQGGTDTQYF,TGTGCCACTCAGGGGGGTACAGATACGCAGTATTTT
TRBJ1-1,.,TRBV6-6,.,CASGRVGGNTEAFF,TGTGCCAGCGGCCGGGTCGGGGGGAACACTGAAGCTTTCTTT
TRBJ1-4,.,TRBV11-3,TRBD1,CASSPPGQSNEKLFF,TGTGCCAGCAGCCCCCCGGGACAGAGTAATGAAAAACTGTTTTTT
TRBJ1-4,.,TRBV30,.,CAWSLEGRGEKLFF,TGTGCCTGGAGTTTGGAGGGGCGAGGTGAAAAACTGTTTTTT
TRBJ2-1,.,TRBV6-4,.,CASSDRGNNEQFF,TGTGCCAGCAGTGACAGGGGAAACAATGAGCAGTTCTTC
TRBJ1-5,.,TRBV1,.,CTSSQDVRGSGQPQHF,TGCACCAGCAGCCAAGATGTGAGAGGATCCGGGCAGCCCCAGCATTTT
TRBJ2-5,.,TRBV5-6,.,CASSWGETQYF,TGTGCCAGCAGCTGGGGAGAGACCCAGTACTTC
TRBJ2-7,few,TRBV28,.,CASHRSGYEQYF,TGTGCCAGCCATAGATCCGGCTACGAGCAGTACTTC
TRBJ1-5,few,TRBV5-8,TRBD1,CASSLGTGVDQPQHF,TGTGCCAGCAGCTTGGGGACAGGGGTGGATCAGCCCCAGCATTTT
TRBJ2-7,few,TRBV19,TRBD1,CASRTTGATLSEQYF,TGTGCCAGTAGGACGACAGGGGCCACCCTGAGCGAGCAGTACTTC
TRBJ2-3,.,TRBV5-4,TRBD2,CASSGGVLAGEDTQYF,TGTGCCAGCAGCGGAGGTGTACTAGCGGGAGAAGATACGCAGTATTTT
TRBJ2-5,.,TRBV5-4,.,CASSSGLLGGTQYF,TGTGCCAGCAGCTCGGGACTCCTAGGCGGGACCCAGTACTTC
TRBJ2-7,.,TRBV6-1,.,CASSEASPRPDGEQYF,TGTGCCAGCAGTGAAGCCTCCCCACGGCCCGATGGCGAGCAGTACTTC
TRBJ2-3,.,TRBV7-6,TRBD2,CASSLAARGRAIDTQYF,TGTGCCAGCAGCTTAGCGGCTCGAGGGAGGGCCATAGATACGCAGTATTTT
TRBJ2-7,.,TRBV7-9,.,CASSLRVLGYRDTYEQYF,TGTGCCAGCAGCTTAAGAGTACTGGGGTACCGAGATACCTACGAGCAGTACTTC
TRBJ2-7,.,TRBV7-6,TRBD2,CASSLGEWTSGVYEQYF,TGTGCCAGCAGCTTAGGGGAGTGGACTAGCGGGGTATACGAGCAGTACTTC
TRBJ1-2,few,TRBV2,.,CASSEGGAGGYTF,TGTGCCAGCAGTGAAGGAGGGGCCGGCGGCTACACCTTC
TRBJ2-5,.,TRBV4-2,.,CASSQEGGGRETQYF,TGTGCCAGCAGCCAAGAAGGGGGAGGGCGAGAGACCCAGTACTTC
TRBJ2-7,.,TRBV10-3,.,CAISLDSYEQYF,TGTGCCATCAGCCTGGACAGCTACGAGCAGTACTTC
TRBJ2-5,.,TRBV7-9,.,CASSLETQYF,TGTGCCAGCAGCTTAGAGACCCAGTACTTC
TRBJ2-6,few,TRBV2,TRBD1,CASYRDRGHSGANVLTF,TGTGCCAGCTACCGGGACAGGGGTCACTCTGGGGCCAACGTCCTGACTTTC